The clone carrying this T cell receptor beta chain was counted only a few times. Its specificity is not known. CDR3 size: 13 residues. Germline CDR1 is SGDLS and CDR2 is YYNGEE. The ends were cut back, 0 bases at V and 2 bases at J, with 4 bases in the middle. These data are taken from a study of CD8 T cells in ankylosing spondylitis. Each TCR beta library was made by quantitative 5'-RACE that incorporated molecular barcodes. TCRdb reanalysed the 5' RACE reads using MiXCR and keeps one entry per CDR3 protein. Among about 220,000 distinct CDR3 sequences listed, 6% to 8.5% were seen once. The study's findings and limits: Existing reports had already noted some motif variants in reactive arthritis synovial fluid and blood. A TCR beta motif made of fewer than ten highly homologous variants seemed typical of ankylosing spondylitis blood. Disease-associated clones were CD8+ and fairly uncommon in peripheral blood. There was reportedly significant enrichment of clones that were disease-linked in matched ankylosing spondylitis synovial fluid.

The genes are TRBV9 and TRBJ2-3, with D uncertain. The sequence came from a male donor with ankylosing spondylitis. The sequenced material came from blood, either unsorted or a sorted T cell fraction (not recorded which). Here the CDR3 DNA reads TGTGCCAGCAGCGTAGTAACCACAGATACGCAGTATTTT. Amino acid sequence: CASSVVTTDTQYF.